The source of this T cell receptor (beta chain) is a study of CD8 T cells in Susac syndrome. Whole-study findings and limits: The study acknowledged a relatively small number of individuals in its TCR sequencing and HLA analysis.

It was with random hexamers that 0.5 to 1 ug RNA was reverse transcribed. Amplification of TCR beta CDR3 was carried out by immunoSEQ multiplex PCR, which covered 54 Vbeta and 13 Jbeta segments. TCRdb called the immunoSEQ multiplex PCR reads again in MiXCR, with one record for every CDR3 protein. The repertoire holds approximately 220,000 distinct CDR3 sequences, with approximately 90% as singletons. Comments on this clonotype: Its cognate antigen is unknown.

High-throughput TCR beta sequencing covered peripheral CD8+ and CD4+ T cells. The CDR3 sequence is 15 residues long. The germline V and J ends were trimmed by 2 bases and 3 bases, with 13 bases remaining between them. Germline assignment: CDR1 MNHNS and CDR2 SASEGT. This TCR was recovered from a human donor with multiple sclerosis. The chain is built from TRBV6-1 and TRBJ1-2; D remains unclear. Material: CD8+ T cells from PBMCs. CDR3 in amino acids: CASSESVWEYYGYTF. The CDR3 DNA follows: TGTGCCAGCAGTGAATCCGTCTGGGAGTACTATGGCTACACCTTC.